A single sample is the source of the 32 T cell receptor beta chains below, sequenced in a study of identifying expanded T cells in peripheral blood. Generated by immunoSEQ multiplex PCR, the TCRdb table keeps only in-frame clones and is missing some. Here the sample spans about 85,000 clones, 75% to 90% being singletons. The sequenced material came from blood. Receptor source: a person between 18 and 70 years old in good health.

The chain links TRBV9 to TRBJ2-1; 11 nucleotides line up with TRBD2. V lost 4 bases and J lost 4; bases outside the gene matches: 4. Looked up from germline, CDR1 is SGDLS and CDR2 is YYNGEE. The CDR3 consists of 15 residues. The chain's CDR3 is CASSLGLAEYNEQFF. CDR3 sequence (DNA): TGTGCCAGCAGCCTGGGACTAGCGGAGTACAATGAGCAGTTCTTC.

The rearrangement joins TRBV30 to TRBJ1-5; a possible D gene is TRBD1 (6 bases). The germline V gene encodes CDR1 GTSNPN and CDR2 SVGIG (reference sequence). V was trimmed by 3 bases and J by 3 bases, leaving 9 bases between them. The CDR3 has 13 amino acids. CDR3 sequence (DNA): TGTGCCTGGAGAACAGGGATCAATCAGCCCCAGCATTTT. Amino acid sequence: CAWRTGINQPQHF. Drawing the rest from reference TRBV30 and TRBJ1-5, the complete variable domain is SQTIHQWPATLVQPVGSPLSLECTVEGTSNPNLYWYRQAAGRGLQLLFYSVGIGQISSEVPQNLSASRPQDRQFILSSKKLLLSDSGFYLCAWRTGINQPQHFGDGTRLSIL.

The V gene is TRBV18, the J gene TRBJ2-7; D gene ambiguous. Germline V CDR1 and CDR2: KGHSH, LQKENI. V shed 0 bases and J shed 5 bases, with 5 bases lying between them. CDR3 size: 12 residues. CDR3 sequence: CASSPPSHEQYF. CDR3 DNA sequence: TGTGCCAGCTCACCACCGTCCCACGAGCAGTACTTC. The whole variable domain, filled in from reference TRBV18 and TRBJ2-7, reads NAGVMQNPRHLVRRRGQEARLRCSPMKGHSHVYWYRQLPEEGLKFMVYLQKENIIDESGMPKERFSAEFPKEGPSILRIQQVVRGDSAAYFCASSPPSHEQYFGPGTRLTVT.

The chain uses TRBV11-2 and TRBJ2-3, with TRBD2 matching 7 bases. CDR1 is SGHAT and CDR2 is FQNNGV in the germline V gene. With 4 bases clipped from V and 0 bases from J, the junction kept 4 bases outside the gene matches. CDR3 length equals 15 residues. The CDR3 coding sequence is TGTGCCAGCAGCTCCCAGGGACTAAGCACAGATACGCAGTATTTT. It is translated as CASSSQGLSTDTQYF.

The chain recombines TRBV6-1 with TRBJ1-1, with 9 bases lining up with TRBD1. Germline loops: CDR1 MNHNS, CDR2 SASEGT. CDR3 size: 15 residues. J lost 4 bases, V lost 6 bases, and 9 bases had no gene match. In DNA form, the CDR3 reads TGTGCCAGCAGACGCACAGGGGGCGAGGGCACTGAAGCTTTCTTT. Its protein product is CASRRTGGEGTEAFF.

In regard to this clone: Other DNA sequences of this sample code for an identical CDR3. The chain carries TRBV5-1 and TRBJ2-1, with 8 bases identical to TRBD2. From germline, CDR1 is SGHRS and CDR2 YFSETQ. Trimming at V came to 2 bases and at J to 6 bases, leaving 7 bases not matched to a gene. This CDR3 is built from 15 residues. CDR3 amino acids: CASSLTSGSLNEQFF. Here the CDR3 DNA reads TGCGCCAGCAGCTTAACAAGCGGGAGCCTCAATGAGCAGTTCTTC.

This sequence joins TRBV19 and TRBJ2-1, with a weak D call TRBD2 (6 bases). The V end lost 6 bases, the J end lost 8 bases, and 23 bases lay between the germline ends. The CDR3 covers 16 residues. Germline V gene sequence: CDR1 LNHDA, CDR2 SQIVND (reference sequence). The CDR3 region is CASSERTTPNNHEQFF. The DNA of the CDR3 is TGTGCCAGTAGCGAGAGGACTACCCCCAACAACCATGAGCAGTTCTTC.

The CDR3 DNA reads TGCGCCAGCAGTTGGACTGATTCGTCCTACAATGAGCAGTTCTTC. Its protein product is CASSWTDSSYNEQFF. The V call is TRBV5-1, the J call TRBJ2-1; D might be TRBD2 (5 bases). Deletions cut 5 bases from V and 1 base from J, with 13 bases between. This CDR3 has 15 residues. Looked up from germline, CDR1 is SGHRS and CDR2 is YFSETQ.

This sequence joins TRBV6-6 and TRBJ2-3, with D uncertain. From germline, CDR1 is MNHNY and CDR2 SVGAGI (reference sequence). CDR3 size: 12 residues. The V gene lost 7 bases and the J gene lost 7 bases, with 12 bases spanning the gap. Here the CDR3 DNA reads TGTGCCAGCACCGGTTCCCACAATACGCAGTATTTT. Its protein product is CASTGSHNTQYF.

The chain employs TRBV7-2 and TRBJ1-1; unclear D gene. The CDR3 spans 13 residues. Per germline, CDR1 SGHTA and CDR2 FQGNSA. V dropped 6 bases and J dropped 1 base, with 9 bases sitting between them. CDR3 DNA sequence: TGTGCCAGCAGACTCTATAAGAACACTGAAGCTTTCTTT. It encodes CASRLYKNTEAFF. Full variable domain (missing parts from reference TRBV7-2 and TRBJ1-1): GAGVSQSPSNKVTEKGKDVELRCDPISGHTALYWYRQSLGQGLEFLIYFQGNSAPDKSGLPSDRFSAERTGGSVSTLTIQRTQQEDSAVYLCASRLYKNTEAFFGQGTRLTVV.

The chain is built from TRBV30 and TRBJ1-2, with a weak D call TRBD1 (6 bases). The V gene's germline CDR1 is GTSNPN and CDR2 SVGIG (reference sequence). CDR3 size: 12 residues. V lost 4 bases and J 4 bases, leaving 10 bases between the germline ends. CDR3 DNA sequence: TGTGCCTGGAAACAGGGTGGCTATGGCTACACCTTC. Translating gives CAWKQGGYGYTF.

This rearrangement joins TRBV6-6 to TRBJ2-7; 11 nucleotides line up with TRBD2. The trim removed 7 bases at V and 3 bases at J, leaving 5 bases unmatched. Per germline, CDR1 MNHNY and CDR2 SVGAGI (reference sequence). This CDR3 is 14 amino acids long. CDR3 amino acids: CASTQGTSGYEQYF. The CDR3 DNA follows: TGTGCCAGCACCCAAGGGACTAGCGGCTACGAGCAGTACTTC.

The chain combines TRBV27 with TRBJ1-6, with D tentatively TRBD1 (6 bases). There are 17 residues in the CDR3. The V end was cut by 3 bases, the J end by 3 bases, with 15 bases between. CDR1 and CDR2 from the germline V gene are MNHEY and SMNVEV (reference sequence). CDR3 in amino acids: CASSLRGKKSYNSPLHF. In DNA form, the CDR3 reads TGTGCCAGCAGTTTGAGGGGGAAAAAGAGCTATAATTCACCCCTCCACTTT.

The CDR3 spells CASSPGLALVNEQFF. The CDR3 DNA reads TGTGCCAGCAGTCCCGGACTAGCGTTAGTGAATGAGCAGTTCTTC. The rearrangement uses TRBV7-7 and TRBJ2-1, with 9 bases that match TRBD2. Germline CDR1 reads SSHAT; CDR2 reads FNYEAQ (reference sequence). The CDR3 contains 15 residues. V lost 6 bases and J lost 7; bases outside the gene matches: 10.

This clone was detected only a few times. V is TRBV27 and J is TRBJ1-5, with D hard to call. Looked up from germline, CDR1 is MNHEY and CDR2 is SMNVEV (reference sequence). V was clipped by 3 bases and J by 4 bases, with 7 bases between them. The CDR3 extends over 13 amino acids. CDR3 coding DNA: TGTGCCAGCAGTTTGAGGGAAAATCAGCCCCAGCATTTT. It yields the protein CASSLRENQPQHF.

With respect to this clone: Other DNA sequences in this specimen translate into the identical CDR3. The chain has TRBV25-1 and TRBJ2-5; D is uncertain. This CDR3 region has 12 residues. Germline loops: CDR1 MGHDK, CDR2 SYGVNS. V lost 4 bases to trimming and J lost 5 bases, with 8 bases between them. The CDR3 here is CASSAVRETQYF. CDR3 coding DNA: TGTGCCAGCAGTGCGGTTAGGGAGACCCAGTACTTC. The whole variable domain, remainder taken from reference TRBV25-1 and TRBJ2-5, is EADIYQTPRYLVIGTGKKITLECSQTMGHDKMYWYQQDPGMELHLIHYSYGVNSTEKGDLSSESTVSRIRTEHFPLTLESARPSHTSQYLCASSAVRETQYFGPGTRLLVL.

The rearrangement uses TRBV9 and TRBJ1-3; a possible D gene is TRBD1 (6 bases). Between the trimmed V and J ends, which lost 6 bases and 8 bases, there was a span of 12 bases. Germline CDR1 is SGDLS and CDR2 is YYNGEE. The CDR3 covers 12 residues. The CDR3, as DNA: TGTGCCAGCACCTCCGAGGGGGACACCATATATTTT. It translates to CASTSEGDTIYF.

The chain recombines TRBV11-2 with TRBJ1-5; D is uncertain. Germline CDR1 is SGHAT and CDR2 is FQNNGV. This CDR3 has 15 residues. Trimming removed 5 bases from V and 0 bases from J, with 11 bases in between. CDR3 sequence (DNA): TGTGCCAGCAGCCGAGAAGGTATTAGCAATCAGCCCCAGCATTTT. It translates to CASSREGISNQPQHF.

The V and J genes are TRBV5-1 and TRBJ2-1; 8 bases map to TRBD2. V trimming: 3 bases; J trimming: 6 bases; junction bases outside the gene matches: 8. The CDR3 runs to 15 residues. The germline V gene has CDR1 SGHRS and CDR2 YFSETQ. The CDR3 spells CASSSPSGGPNEQFF. Written as DNA, the CDR3 is TGCGCCAGCAGCTCCCCCAGCGGGGGCCCCAATGAGCAGTTCTTC.

The V call is TRBV11-3, the J call TRBJ2-4, with D possibly being TRBD1 or TRBD2 (5 bases each). The CDR3 is 14 residues long. V dropped 5 bases and J dropped 7 bases, with 15 bases sitting between them. Germline CDR1 SGHNT, CDR2 YENEEA. The DNA of the CDR3 is TGTGCCAGCAGCCCCGGGGCGGGCGTGAACATTCAGTACTTC. Translating gives CASSPGAGVNIQYF.

The chain combines TRBV10-3 with TRBJ2-7; 7 nucleotides agree with TRBD2. Germline lookup yields CDR1 ENHRY and CDR2 SYGVKD. CDR3 length equals 18 residues. Trimming removed 0 bases from V and 0 bases from J; junction bases left unmatched: 11. The CDR3 coding sequence is TGTGCCATCAGTGAGTCCCCGGGACGCGGGAGCCCCTCCTACGAGCAGTACTTC. Translated: CAISESPGRGSPSYEQYF.

The rearrangement links TRBV6-6 to TRBJ1-1, with D possibly being TRBD1 (5 bases). V lost 5 bases and J lost 2, with 9 bases in between. The CDR3 loop spans 13 amino acids. Germline assignment: CDR1 MNHNY and CDR2 SVGAGI (reference sequence). The CDR3 protein is CASSRQSNTEAFF. CDR3 in DNA: TGTGCCAGCAGTCGACAGAGTAACACTGAAGCTTTCTTT.

The gene calls are TRBV5-4 and TRBJ2-5; D uncertain. The germline gives CDR1 SGHNT, CDR2 YYREEE (reference sequence). This CDR3 spans 14 amino acids. Trimming left V 0 bases short and J 4 bases short, with 10 bases between. CDR3 in amino acids: CASSLVGRGETQYF. The CDR3 DNA is TGTGCCAGCAGCTTGGTAGGTAGAGGAGAGACCCAGTACTTC.

Here the CDR3 reads CASSRTSTTTDTQYF. CDR3 DNA sequence: TGCGCCAGCAGCCGGACTAGCACCACCACAGATACGCAGTATTTT. The gene calls are TRBV5-1 and TRBJ2-3; 8 positions match TRBD2. Unmatched junction bases numbered 6, after V lost 4 bases and J lost 2 bases. In germline, CDR1 is SGHRS, CDR2 YFSETQ. The CDR3 contains 15 residues.

The chain joins TRBV30 to TRBJ2-1; D gene unclear. CDR1 is GTSNPN, CDR2 SVGIG, per germline (reference sequence). The CDR3 runs to 14 residues. V lost 2 bases, J lost 0 bases, and 8 bases lay in between. CDR3 sequence: CAWSFSSSYNEQFF. The DNA of the CDR3 is TGTGCCTGGAGTTTTAGCTCCTCCTACAATGAGCAGTTCTTC.

The V call is TRBV7-9, the J call TRBJ2-7; D not certain. The CDR3 has 14 residues. V was shortened by 2 bases and J by 4 bases, with 12 bases between the two germline ends. Germline lookup yields CDR1 SEHNR and CDR2 FQNEAQ (reference sequence). CDR3 protein: CASSLPRPAYEQYF. The CDR3 coding sequence is TGTGCCAGCAGCTTACCCAGGCCCGCTTACGAGCAGTACTTC.

This chain uses TRBV6-1 with TRBJ1-2; TRBD1 agrees at 7 bases. The junction had 6 bases not matched to a gene; V was cut back by 0 bases and J by 2 bases. The CDR3 sequence is 16 residues long. Germline V gene data show CDR1 as MNHNS and CDR2 as SASEGT. The CDR3 protein is CASSEAGPGGNYGYTF. CDR3 bases: TGTGCCAGCAGTGAAGCGGGGCCAGGGGGGAACTATGGCTACACCTTC.

This clone was seen once. One end of the junction fails to match germline, which may point to a read error. The rearrangement uses TRBV5-3 and TRBJ1-5; TRBD1 might be the D (5 bases). TRBV5-3 is reported as an ORF; its role is uncertain. The CDR3 sequence is 13 residues long. CDR3 bases: TGTGCCAGCAGCTTGGAGCAGGGAGAGCCCCAGCATTTT. It encodes CASSLEQGEPQHF.

V gene TRBV5-1 combines with J gene TRBJ2-5, with TRBD1 as a possible D gene (7 bases). Trimming cost V 3 bases and J 0 bases, with 12 bases left between them. The CDR3 loop spans 15 amino acids. Germline CDR1 and CDR2: SGHRS and YFSETQ. CDR3 coding DNA: TGCGCCAGCAGCTGGCAGGGGGGAAACCAAGAGACCCAGTACTTC. Protein product: CASSWQGGNQETQYF.

The genes are TRBV14 and TRBJ2-7; TRBD2 agrees at 9 bases. V trimming: 2 bases; J trimming: 3 bases; junction bases outside the gene matches: 8. This CDR3 has 16 residues. Germline V gene lookup returns CDR1 SGHDN and CDR2 FVKESK. The CDR3: CASSQRREGRDYEQYF. In DNA, the CDR3 is TGTGCCAGCAGCCAAAGGCGGGAGGGCAGAGACTACGAGCAGTACTTC.

CDR3: CASSLSSSREAFF. DNA of the CDR3: TGTGCCAGCAGCTTATCGTCATCGAGGGAAGCTTTCTTT. The chain couples TRBV11-2 to TRBJ1-1; D unclear. The CDR3 covers 13 residues. From germline, CDR1 is SGHAT and CDR2 FQNNGV. The V gene lost 2 bases and the J gene lost 8 bases, with 12 bases spanning the gap.

The V call is TRBV21-1, the J call TRBJ1-5; no check of the table's D call, TRBD1, against the DNA was made. TRBV21-1 is recorded as a pseudogene. The CDR3 loop spans 20 amino acids. The CDR3 region is CASSKARWGRVSRGNQPQHF. CDR3 DNA sequence: TGTGCCAGCAGCAAAGCGCGCTGGGGGCGCGTATCTCGGGGCAATCAGCCCCAGCATTTT.